The next 23 T cell receptor beta chains were all read from a single sample in a study of lymphopenia after photon versus proton radiotherapy. Sequencing used immunoSEQ multiplex PCR; TCRdb keeps in-frame clones, though not all of them. The sample holds about 62,000 clones; about nine tenths are singletons and the top ten take around 13%. The sample consisted of peripheral blood, taken from a patient treated with proton-based radiotherapy. The receptors derive from a man older than 75 with esophageal cancer.

The V gene is TRBV6-5, the J gene TRBJ2-7; 9 nucleotides match TRBD2. V lost 0 bases and J lost 6; bases outside the gene matches: 9. The germline CDR1 and CDR2 sequences are MNHEY and SVGAGI. This CDR3 region has 16 residues. Written as DNA, the CDR3 is TGTGCCAGCAGTTACTCACCGGGACTAGCTCAAGGCGAGCAGTACTTC. This translates into CASSYSPGLAQGEQYF.

The chain is built from TRBV15 and TRBJ1-5; a possible D gene is TRBD1 (6 bases). The CDR3 contains 16 residues. Germline V gene sequence: CDR1 LNHNV, CDR2 YYDKDF (reference sequence). Trimming shortened V by 1 base and J by 0 bases, and 10 bases separated the two germline ends. For the CDR3, the DNA is TGTGCCACCAGCAGAGGAGGGGGAGATAGCAATCAGCCCCAGCATTTT. Its protein product is CATSRGGGDSNQPQHF.

CDR3 DNA sequence: TGTGCCAGCAGCCTATGGGGGACGACAGATACGCAGTATTTT. This encodes CASSLWGTTDTQYF. The chain uses TRBV4-2 and TRBJ2-3; D is possibly TRBD1 or TRBD2 (5 bases each). The CDR3 has 14 amino acids. Trimming took off 4 bases at V and 3 bases at J, with 11 bases between the two ends. Germline CDR1 is LGHNA and CDR2 is YNFKEQ.

The V gene is TRBV9, the J gene TRBJ2-1, with D unresolved. The CDR3 is 14 residues long. Germline V gene data show CDR1 as SGDLS and CDR2 as YYNGEE. Between the trimmed V and J ends, which lost 0 bases and 6 bases, there was a span of 10 bases. The CDR3 bases are TGTGCCAGCAGCGTAGAGTCTAGAGCCAATGAGCAGTTCTTC. It translates to CASSVESRANEQFF. Together with reference TRBV9 and TRBJ2-1, the CDR3 gives the full variable domain: DSGVTQTPKHLITATGQRVTLRCSPRSGDLSVYWYQQSLDQGLQFLIQYYNGEERAKGNILERFSAQQFPDLHSELNLSSLELGDSALYFCASSVESRANEQFFGPGTRLTVL.

The chain has TRBV14 and TRBJ2-2, with 8 bases aligning to TRBD1. The CDR3 runs 14 residues. Per the germline V gene, CDR1 is SGHDN and CDR2 is FVKESK. Trimming at V came to 3 bases and at J to 7 bases, leaving 4 bases not matched to a gene. CDR3 loop: CASSQTGDGGELFF. The CDR3 DNA is TGTGCCAGCAGCCAGACAGGGGATGGCGGGGAGCTGTTTTTT.

This clone was observed a single time. V is TRBV4-3 and J is TRBJ2-2, with 10 bases aligning to TRBD2. Germline loops: CDR1 LGHNA, CDR2 YSLEER. Germline trimming cut 0 bases from V and 7 bases from J; bases unmatched to any gene: 5. The CDR3 covers 16 residues. The CDR3 DNA follows: TGCGCCAGCAGCCAAGATCCTAGCGGGAGTGTCGGGGAGCTGTTTTTT. Translation gives CASSQDPSGSVGELFF.

The gene calls are TRBV4-1 and TRBJ2-3; TRBD2 matches 9 bases. V trimming: 1 base; J trimming: 7 bases; junction bases outside the gene matches: 6. The length of the CDR3 is 15 residues. The V gene's germline CDR1 is MGHRA and CDR2 YSYEKL. CDR3 residues: CASSQVGGRANTQYF. The CDR3 nucleotides read TGCGCCAGCAGCCAAGTAGGCGGGAGGGCGAATACGCAGTATTTT.

The CDR3 loop reads CASSYDRAYEQFF. As DNA, the CDR3 is TGTGCCAGCAGTTACGACAGGGCCTATGAGCAGTTCTTC. The V call is TRBV6-6, the J call TRBJ2-1, with TRBD1 identical over 7 bases. Per germline, CDR1 MNHNY and CDR2 SVGAGI (reference sequence). Losses at the gene ends were 2 bases for V and 8 bases for J; bases not matched to a gene: 3. The CDR3 consists of 13 residues.

The chain combines TRBV15 with TRBJ2-5; 10 bases map to TRBD1. CDR3 size: 17 residues. The germline CDR1 and CDR2 sequences are LNHNV and YYDKDF (reference sequence). V lost 3 bases to trimming and J lost 2 bases; unmatched junction nucleotides: 9. CDR3 residues: CATSRVGTGVNQETQYF. The CDR3, as DNA: TGTGCCACCAGCAGGGTTGGGACAGGGGTAAATCAAGAGACCCAGTACTTC.

V is TRBV27 and J is TRBJ2-6; tentative D call: TRBD2 (6 bases). The CDR3 sequence is 16 residues long. Germline CDR1 reads MNHEY; CDR2 reads SMNVEV (reference sequence). V lost 5 bases, J lost 4 bases, and 15 bases lay in between. CDR3 DNA: TGTGCCAGCAGTACTGACGGGACTTCGGGGGCCAACGTCCTGACTTTC. Protein sequence: CASSTDGTSGANVLTF.

The CDR3 sequence: CAGDSGANVLTF. The CDR3 nucleotides are TGTGCCGGTGACTCTGGGGCCAACGTCCTGACTTTC. This chain uses TRBV30 with TRBJ2-6; D gene ambiguous. This CDR3 spans 12 amino acids. Trimming shortened V by 8 bases and J by 0 bases, and 5 bases separated the two germline ends. Germline CDR1 reads GTSNPN; CDR2 reads SVGIG (reference sequence).

This chain uses TRBV30 with TRBJ2-1; D might be TRBD1 or TRBD2, each matching 5 bases. Per germline, CDR1 GTSNPN and CDR2 SVGIG (reference sequence). Trimming removed 3 bases from V and 6 bases from J, with 15 bases in between. This CDR3 has 14 amino acids. The CDR3 nucleotides are TGTGCCTGGAGGAGGGGCCGGGAAACCAATGAGCAGTTCTTC. Its translation: CAWRRGRETNEQFF. The variable domain in full, with the rest retrieved from reference TRBV30 and TRBJ2-1, is SQTIHQWPATLVQPVGSPLSLECTVEGTSNPNLYWYRQAAGRGLQLLFYSVGIGQISSEVPQNLSASRPQDRQFILSSKKLLLSDSGFYLCAWRRGRETNEQFFGPGTRLTVL.

The chain couples TRBV18 to TRBJ1-3, with D unresolved. Germline CDR1 KGHSH, CDR2 LQKENI. This CDR3 spans 13 amino acids. V lost 6 bases to trimming and J lost 3 bases, with 9 bases between them. The CDR3 reads CASSPDIGNTIYF. The CDR3 DNA is TGTGCCAGCTCCCCTGACATTGGAAACACCATATATTTT.

CDR3 in DNA: TGTGCCAGCAGCTTGGAGGTGGCGGAGGAGACCCAGTACTTC. This translates into CASSLEVAEETQYF. V and J are TRBV5-4 and TRBJ2-5, with D hard to call. Looked up from germline, CDR1 is SGHNT and CDR2 is YYREEE (reference sequence). Trimming took off 0 bases at V and 5 bases at J, with 11 bases between the two ends. The CDR3 totals 14 residues.

This clone occurred a few times. The rearrangement uses TRBV27 and TRBJ1-5; D uncertain. The V and J ends lost 0 bases and 2 bases respectively, with 2 bases between them. The CDR3 extends over 13 amino acids. Per germline, CDR1 MNHEY and CDR2 SMNVEV (reference sequence). CDR3 DNA: TGTGCCAGCAGTTTATCGGGCAATCAGCCCCAGCATTTT. This gives the protein CASSLSGNQPQHF.

J is TRBJ2-7 and V is TRBV19; 8 positions agree with TRBD1. Per the germline V gene, CDR1 is LNHDA and CDR2 is SQIVND (reference sequence). The CDR3 loop spans 16 amino acids. Unmatched junction bases numbered 16, after V lost 6 bases and J lost 6 bases. The CDR3 is CASSPAGQVKRGEQYF. The CDR3 DNA follows: TGTGCCAGTAGCCCCGCGGGACAGGTAAAAAGAGGCGAGCAGTACTTC.

The V call is TRBV7-2, the J call TRBJ2-3; TRBD2 matches 9 bases. V shed 5 bases and J 2 bases; nucleotides not matched to a gene: 8. This CDR3 is 16 amino acids long. Germline lookup yields CDR1 SGHTA and CDR2 FQGNSA. CDR3 protein: CASSPKRGAITDTQYF. The CDR3 DNA sequence: TGTGCCAGCAGCCCAAAGCGGGGGGCCATCACAGATACGCAGTATTTT.

This chain connects TRBV4-3 to TRBJ1-3; 9 positions match TRBD1. The CDR3 is 20 residues long. The trim removed 1 base at V and 2 bases at J, leaving 15 bases unmatched. From germline, CDR1 is LGHNA and CDR2 YSLEER. CDR3 region: CASSQATSGQGKLAGNTIYF. In DNA, the CDR3 is TGCGCCAGCAGCCAAGCTACGTCCGGACAGGGGAAATTGGCTGGAAACACCATATATTTT.

The V and J genes are TRBV6-6 and TRBJ2-7, with TRBD1 identical over 8 bases. From germline, CDR1 is MNHNY and CDR2 SVGAGI (reference sequence). The J segment lost 2 bases and the V segment lost 6 bases, leaving 9 bases of the junction unmatched. The CDR3 runs 15 residues. CDR3 coding DNA: TGTGCCAGCAGCGCGGACAGGGCGCCGACCTACGAGCAGTACTTC. The encoded protein is CASSADRAPTYEQYF.

About this clone itself: The sample carries other DNA sequences with the same CDR3. CDR3 nucleotide sequence: TGTGCCAGCAGCTTGGGGTCCACAGATACGCAGTATTTT. Its translation is CASSLGSTDTQYF. The rearrangement uses TRBV5-6 and TRBJ2-3, with D unclear. Trimming removed 0 bases from V and 2 bases from J, with 4 bases in between. Germline V gene sequence: CDR1 SGHDT, CDR2 YYEEEE. This CDR3 comprises 13 residues. Looking up the rest from reference TRBV5-6 and TRBJ2-3 gives the full variable domain: DAGVTQSPTHLIKTRGQQVTLRCSPKSGHDTVSWYQQALGQGPQFIFQYYEEEERQRGNFPDRFSGHQFPNYSSELNVNALLLGDSALYLCASSLGSTDTQYFGPGTRLTVL.

This clone was counted a few times. The V call is TRBV19, the J call TRBJ1-2; a possible D gene is TRBD1 (5 bases). CDR3 length: 12 amino acids. V lost 5 bases, J lost 8 bases, and 12 bases lay in between. CDR1 and CDR2 from the germline V gene are LNHDA and SQIVND (reference sequence). CDR3 loop: CASSGQGRGYTF. CDR3 DNA: TGTGCCAGTAGTGGGCAGGGACGGGGCTACACCTTC.

V and J are TRBV6-4 and TRBJ2-3, with 9 nucleotides matching TRBD1. With 6 bases clipped from V and 8 bases from J, the junction kept 6 bases outside the gene matches. The CDR3 contains 13 residues. Germline CDR1 is MRHNA and CDR2 is SNTAGT. The CDR3 DNA reads as TGTGCCAGCAGCGAGGACAGGGGAGGTACGCAGTATTTT. Translated, it gives CASSEDRGGTQYF.

J is TRBJ2-2 and V is TRBV19; 10 nucleotides line up with TRBD1. CDR1 and CDR2 from the germline V gene are LNHDA and SQIVND (reference sequence). Losses at the gene ends were 1 base for V and 3 bases for J; bases not matched to a gene: 2. The CDR3 is made up of 16 amino acids. The CDR3 here is CASSIGTGGYTGELFF. The DNA of the CDR3 is TGTGCCAGTAGTATAGGGACAGGGGGTTACACCGGGGAGCTGTTTTTT.